Here is one T cell receptor beta chain with its context. Which antigen it targets is not known. Base qualities are not provided; no much larger clone lies one nucleotide away. Library creation used the immunoSEQ multiplex PCR assay. Imported from immuneACCESS, the table was reduced by TCRdb to in-frame sequences with V and J called. These copies leave out some clones; in studies compared against another copy, an unresolved V gene accounts for under half, and the cause of the remainder is not known. In this sample the table shows about 70,000 clones, roughly 85% of which occur a single time. The ten largest account for over 7.5% of the sample. The sample originates from a study of radiotherapy plus CTLA-4 blockade in lung cancer (dated by TCRdb to between 2017 and 2018). Looking at the study overall: Among enrolled patients, under 20% had an objective response and 25% to 35% reached disease control.

Inclusive of the bounding cysteine and phenylalanine, the CDR3 is 14 residues long. The sequence is cut down to CDR3 DNA, 42 bases in frame from base 1. CDR1 KGHSH and CDR2 LQKENI were looked up in the germline V gene. The trim is 3 bases for V and 1 base for J, with a gap of 9 bases between the germline ends. In this study, focal radiation therapy paired with CTLA-4 blockade (ipilimumab) was tested in patients who had chemo-refractory metastatic non-small-cell lung cancer. What the research found in general, with its limitations: The strongest predictors of response, as reported, were early dynamic changes in blood T cell clones along with a rise in serum interferon-beta after radiation. After treatment with radiotherapy and ipilimumab, TCR clones that originated in tumors expanded in peripheral blood.

This clonotype was sampled from a human donor with non-small cell lung cancer who had a complete response to radiotherapy plus ipilimumab. The chain is made from TRBV18 and TRBJ1-1; the D gene is not confidently resolved. Here the sequenced sample was peripheral blood, taken from a patient treated with radiotherapy plus ipilimumab. The sequenced DNA is TGTGCCAGCTCACCGTCAGGCGCGAACACTGAAGCTTTCTTT. It is translated as CASSPSGANTEAFF.